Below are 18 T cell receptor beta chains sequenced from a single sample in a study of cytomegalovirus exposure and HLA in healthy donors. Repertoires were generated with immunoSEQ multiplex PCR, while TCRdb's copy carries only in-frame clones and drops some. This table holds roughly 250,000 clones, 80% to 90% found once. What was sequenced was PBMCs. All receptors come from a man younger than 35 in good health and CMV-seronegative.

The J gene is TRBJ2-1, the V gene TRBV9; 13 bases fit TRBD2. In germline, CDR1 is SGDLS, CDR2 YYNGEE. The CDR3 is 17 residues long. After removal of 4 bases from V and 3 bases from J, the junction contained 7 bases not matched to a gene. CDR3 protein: CASSPTWTSGSYNEQFF. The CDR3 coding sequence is TGTGCCAGCAGCCCAACCTGGACTAGCGGGAGCTACAATGAGCAGTTCTTC.

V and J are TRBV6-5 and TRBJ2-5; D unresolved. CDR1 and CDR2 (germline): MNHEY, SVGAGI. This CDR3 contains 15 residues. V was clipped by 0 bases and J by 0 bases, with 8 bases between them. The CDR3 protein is CASSYSIRYQETQYF. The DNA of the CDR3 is TGTGCCAGCAGTTACTCGATCCGGTACCAAGAGACCCAGTACTTC.

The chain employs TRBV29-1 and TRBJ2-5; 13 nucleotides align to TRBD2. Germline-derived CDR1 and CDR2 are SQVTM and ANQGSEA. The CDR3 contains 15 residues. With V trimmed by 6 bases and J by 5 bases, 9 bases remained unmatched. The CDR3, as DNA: TGCAGCGTCTGGACTAGCGGGGGTAATCTTGAGACCCAGTACTTC. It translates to CSVWTSGGNLETQYF.

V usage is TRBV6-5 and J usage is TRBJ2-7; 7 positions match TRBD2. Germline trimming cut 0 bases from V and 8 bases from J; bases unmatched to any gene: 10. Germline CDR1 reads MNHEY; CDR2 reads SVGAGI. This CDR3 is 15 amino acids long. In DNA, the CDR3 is TGTGCCAGCAGTTACTCGGGGAGGGACCCTTGGCAGCAGTACTTC. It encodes CASSYSGRDPWQQYF.

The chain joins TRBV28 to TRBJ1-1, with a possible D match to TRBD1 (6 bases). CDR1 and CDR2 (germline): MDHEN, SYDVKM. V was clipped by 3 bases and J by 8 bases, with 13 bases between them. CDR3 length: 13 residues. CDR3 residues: CASSLEARGEAFF. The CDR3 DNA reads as TGTGCCAGCAGTTTGGAGGCCAGGGGCGAAGCTTTCTTT.

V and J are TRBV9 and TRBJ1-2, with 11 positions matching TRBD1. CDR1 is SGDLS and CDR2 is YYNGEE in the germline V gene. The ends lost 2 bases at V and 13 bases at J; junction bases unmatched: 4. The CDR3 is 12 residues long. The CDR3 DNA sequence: TGTGCCAGCAGCGTGGACAGGGGGCAGGCCACCTTC. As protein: CASSVDRGQATF.

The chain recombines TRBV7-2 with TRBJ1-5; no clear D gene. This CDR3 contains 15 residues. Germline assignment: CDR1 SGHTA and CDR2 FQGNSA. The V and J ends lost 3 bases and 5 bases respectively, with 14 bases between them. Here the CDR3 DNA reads TGTGCCAGCAGCTTTCGACACTCGGATTATCAGCCCCAGCATTTT. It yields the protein CASSFRHSDYQPQHF.

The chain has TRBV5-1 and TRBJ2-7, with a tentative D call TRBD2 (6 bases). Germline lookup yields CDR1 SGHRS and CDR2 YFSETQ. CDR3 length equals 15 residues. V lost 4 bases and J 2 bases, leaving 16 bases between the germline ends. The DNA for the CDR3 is TGCGCCAGCAGCCCCCAGCCGGGAGAGGCCTACGAGCAGTACTTC. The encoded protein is CASSPQPGEAYEQYF.

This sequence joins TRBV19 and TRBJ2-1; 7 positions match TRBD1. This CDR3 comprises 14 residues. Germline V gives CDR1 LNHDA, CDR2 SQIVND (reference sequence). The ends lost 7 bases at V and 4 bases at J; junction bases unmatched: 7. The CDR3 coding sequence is TGTGCCAGTAACCCGATGGGACAGTACAATGAGCAGTTCTTC. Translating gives CASNPMGQYNEQFF. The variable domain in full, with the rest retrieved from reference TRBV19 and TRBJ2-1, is DGGITQSPKYLFRKEGQNVTLSCEQNLNHDAMYWYRQDPGQGLRLIYYSQIVNDFQKGDIAEGYSVSREKKESFPLTVTSAQKNPTAFYLCASNPMGQYNEQFFGPGTRLTVL.

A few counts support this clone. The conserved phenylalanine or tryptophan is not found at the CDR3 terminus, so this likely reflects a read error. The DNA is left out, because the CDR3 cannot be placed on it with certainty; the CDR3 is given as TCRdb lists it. This CDR3 is CARSLAEEGS. The rearrangement joins TRBV5-3 to TRBJ2-7; no check of the table's D call, TRBD2, against the DNA was made. TRBV5-3 is given ORF status, its function remaining uncertain. The CDR3 is 10 amino acids long, termini counted.

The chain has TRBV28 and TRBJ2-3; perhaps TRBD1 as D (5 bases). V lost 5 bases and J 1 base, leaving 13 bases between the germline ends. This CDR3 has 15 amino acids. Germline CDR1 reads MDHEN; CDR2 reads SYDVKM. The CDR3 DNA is TGTGCCAGCAGTCGCCTCGACAGACGCACAGATACGCAGTATTTT. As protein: CASSRLDRRTDTQYF.

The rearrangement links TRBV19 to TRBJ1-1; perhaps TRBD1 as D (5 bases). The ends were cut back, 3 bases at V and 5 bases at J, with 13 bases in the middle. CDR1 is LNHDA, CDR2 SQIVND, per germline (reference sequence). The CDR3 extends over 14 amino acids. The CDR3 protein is CASSIDREGTEAFF. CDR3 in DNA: TGTGCCAGTAGTATCGATAGGGAGGGGACTGAAGCTTTCTTT.

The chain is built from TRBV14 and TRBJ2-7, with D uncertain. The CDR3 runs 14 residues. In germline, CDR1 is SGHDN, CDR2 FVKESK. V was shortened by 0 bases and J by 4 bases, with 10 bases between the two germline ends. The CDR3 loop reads CASSQDLQVYEQYF. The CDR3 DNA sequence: TGTGCCAGCAGCCAAGATCTGCAGGTTTACGAGCAGTACTTC. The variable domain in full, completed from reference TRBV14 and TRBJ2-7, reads EAGVTQFPSHSVIEKGQTVTLRCDPISGHDNLYWYRRVMGKEIKFLLHFVKESKQDESGMPNNRFLAERTGGTYSTLKVQPAELEDSGVYFCASSQDLQVYEQYFGPGTRLTVT.

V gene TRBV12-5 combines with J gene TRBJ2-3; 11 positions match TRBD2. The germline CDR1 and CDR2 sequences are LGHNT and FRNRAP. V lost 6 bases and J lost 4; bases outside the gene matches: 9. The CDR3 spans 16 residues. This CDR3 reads CASGADRLAGPDTQYF. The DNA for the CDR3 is TGTGCTAGTGGGGCGGACCGACTAGCGGGACCAGATACGCAGTATTTT.

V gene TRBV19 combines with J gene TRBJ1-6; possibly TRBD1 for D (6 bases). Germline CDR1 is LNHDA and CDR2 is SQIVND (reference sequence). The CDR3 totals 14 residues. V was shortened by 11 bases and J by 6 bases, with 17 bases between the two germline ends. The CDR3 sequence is CASGRLGGNSPLHF. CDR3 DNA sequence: TGTGCCTCCGGTAGATTAGGGGGTAATTCACCCCTCCACTTT. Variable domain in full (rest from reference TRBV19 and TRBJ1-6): DGGITQSPKYLFRKEGQNVTLSCEQNLNHDAMYWYRQDPGQGLRLIYYSQIVNDFQKGDIAEGYSVSREKKESFPLTVTSAQKNPTAFYLCASGRLGGNSPLHFGNGTRLTVT.

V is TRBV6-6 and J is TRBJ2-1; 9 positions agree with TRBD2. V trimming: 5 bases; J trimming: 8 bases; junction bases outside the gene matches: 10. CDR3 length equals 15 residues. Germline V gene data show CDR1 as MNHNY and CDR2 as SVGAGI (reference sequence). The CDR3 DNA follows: TGTGCCAGCAGTAGGAATAGCGGGGGTGGCGATGAGCAGTTCTTC. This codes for CASSRNSGGGDEQFF.

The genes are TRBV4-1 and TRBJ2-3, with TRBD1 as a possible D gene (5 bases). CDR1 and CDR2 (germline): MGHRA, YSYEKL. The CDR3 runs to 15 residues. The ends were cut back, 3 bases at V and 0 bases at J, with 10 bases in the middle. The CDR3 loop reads CASSHRQFSTDTQYF. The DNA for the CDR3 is TGCGCCAGCAGCCACAGACAGTTTAGCACAGATACGCAGTATTTT.

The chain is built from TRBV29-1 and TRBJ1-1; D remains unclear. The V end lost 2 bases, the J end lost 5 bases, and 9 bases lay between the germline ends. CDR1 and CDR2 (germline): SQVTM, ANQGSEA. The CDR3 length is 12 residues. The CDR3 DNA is TGCAGCGTTGAATGGCGGTCAACTGAAGCTTTCTTT. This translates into CSVEWRSTEAFF.